The sequence of this TCR beta chain was determined in a study of blood T cell repertoires in COVID-19. Looking at the study overall: PBMCs, B-cell-depleted T cells, or T cells were the source of the cDNA or gDNA that made up the material.

Concerning this clone itself: At the DNA level, this CDR3 is encoded by other sequences in the same sample as well.

Measured with immunoSEQ multiplex PCR; TCRdb has only the in-frame clones, and not every one. The data hold 200,000 to 250,000 clones, with around four fifths observed a single time. There are 14 residues in the CDR3. With V trimmed by 6 bases and J by 0 bases, 3 bases remained unmatched. Germline-derived CDR1 and CDR2 are LNHDA and SQIVND (reference sequence). The sequence came from a woman of 80 years or more with COVID-19, enrolled during active disease. Sequenced: peripheral blood. The chain carries TRBV19 and TRBJ1-1, with 8 positions matching TRBD1. The CDR3 coding sequence is TGTGCCAGTAGAGGACAGGGTATGAACACTGAAGCTTTCTTT. Translating it yields CASRGQGMNTEAFF.